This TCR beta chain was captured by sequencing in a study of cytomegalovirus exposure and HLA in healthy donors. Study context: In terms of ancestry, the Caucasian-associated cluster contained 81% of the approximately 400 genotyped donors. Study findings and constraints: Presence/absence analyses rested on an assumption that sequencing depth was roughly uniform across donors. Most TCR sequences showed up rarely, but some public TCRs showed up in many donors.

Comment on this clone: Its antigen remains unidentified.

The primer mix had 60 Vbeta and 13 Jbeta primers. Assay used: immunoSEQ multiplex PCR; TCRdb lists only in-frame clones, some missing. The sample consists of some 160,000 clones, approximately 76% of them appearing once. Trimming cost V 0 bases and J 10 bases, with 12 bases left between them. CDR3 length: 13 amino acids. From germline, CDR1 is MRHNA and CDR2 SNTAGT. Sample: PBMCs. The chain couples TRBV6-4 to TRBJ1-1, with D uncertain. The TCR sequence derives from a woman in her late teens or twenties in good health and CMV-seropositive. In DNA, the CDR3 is TGTGCCAGCAGTGACTCGAGAGGGTCGGTAGCTTTCTTT. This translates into CASSDSRGSVAFF.